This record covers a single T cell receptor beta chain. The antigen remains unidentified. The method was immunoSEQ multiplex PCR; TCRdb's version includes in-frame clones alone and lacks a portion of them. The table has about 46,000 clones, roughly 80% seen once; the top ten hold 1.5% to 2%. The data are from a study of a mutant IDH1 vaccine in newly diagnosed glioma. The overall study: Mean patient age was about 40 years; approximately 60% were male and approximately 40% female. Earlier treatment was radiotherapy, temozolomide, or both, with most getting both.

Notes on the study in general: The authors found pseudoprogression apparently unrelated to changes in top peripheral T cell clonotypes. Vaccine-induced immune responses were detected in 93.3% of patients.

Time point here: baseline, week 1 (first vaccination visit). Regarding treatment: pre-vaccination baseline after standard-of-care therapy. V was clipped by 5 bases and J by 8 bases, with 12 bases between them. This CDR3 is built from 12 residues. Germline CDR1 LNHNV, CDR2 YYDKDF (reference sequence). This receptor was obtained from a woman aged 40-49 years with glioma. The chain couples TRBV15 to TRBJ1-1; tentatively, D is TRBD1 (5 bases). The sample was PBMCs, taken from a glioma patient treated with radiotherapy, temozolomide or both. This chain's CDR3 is CATSGQGPEAFF. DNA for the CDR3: TGTGCCACCAGCGGACAAGGACCCGAAGCTTTCTTT.